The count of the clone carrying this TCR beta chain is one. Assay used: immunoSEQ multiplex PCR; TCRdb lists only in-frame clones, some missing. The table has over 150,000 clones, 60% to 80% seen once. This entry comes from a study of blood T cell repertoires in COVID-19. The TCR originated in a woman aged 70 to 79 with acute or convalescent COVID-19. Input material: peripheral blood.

In DNA, the CDR3 is TGTGCCAGCAGTTTATCGGCGACGATTCGGGGGTATGGCAATCAGCCCCAGCATTTT. Protein product: CASSLSATIRGYGNQPQHF. The J gene is TRBJ1-5, the V gene TRBV27; maybe TRBD1 (5 bases). V lost 0 bases to trimming and J lost 2 bases, with 20 bases between them. CDR3 length equals 19 residues. Germline V gene data show CDR1 as MNHEY and CDR2 as SMNVEV (reference sequence).